The 3 T cell receptor beta chains listed next were all sequenced from one sample in a study of blood T cell repertoires in COVID-19. Sequencing used immunoSEQ multiplex PCR; TCRdb keeps in-frame clones, though not all of them. This sample yields more than 250,000 clones, of which approximately 86% are seen a single time; over 2% belongs to the top ten. The sequencing sample was made of PBMCs or T cells enriched from blood (not recorded which). These receptors were collected from a woman between 18 and 29 years old who had recovered from COVID-19.

V usage is TRBV3-1 (or the pseudogene TRBV3-2) and J usage is TRBJ1-2; 7 bases fit TRBD1. CDR1 and CDR2 (germline): LGHDT, YNNKEL (reference sequence). Trimming at V came to 1 base and at J to 0 bases, leaving 2 bases not matched to a gene. The CDR3 extends over 15 amino acids. In nucleotides, the CDR3 is TGTGCCAGCAGCCAAGCCGGACAGGCTAACTATGGCTACACCTTC. The encoded protein is CASSQAGQANYGYTF.

The chain couples TRBV7-8 to TRBJ2-7, with 7 bases that match TRBD1. The CDR3 has 14 amino acids. Germline V gene sequence: CDR1 SGHVS, CDR2 FQNEAQ. The junction had 10 bases not matched to a gene; V was cut back by 5 bases and J by 6 bases. The CDR3 nucleotides read TGTGCCAGCAGCCGTGACAGGGTGGGCGGCGAGCAGTACTTC. Protein: CASSRDRVGGEQYF.

The chain couples TRBV6-2 or TRBV6-3 to TRBJ1-3; 8 bases are shared with TRBD1. This CDR3 is built from 16 residues. CDR1 is MNHEY and CDR2 is SVGEGT in the germline V gene. Trimming at V came to 4 bases and at J to 2 bases, leaving 7 bases not matched to a gene. Here the CDR3 reads CASSWDRSDAGNTIYF. The CDR3 DNA sequence: TGTGCCAGCAGTTGGGACAGGTCGGATGCTGGAAACACCATATATTTT.